Below are 16 T cell receptor beta chains sequenced from a single sample in a study of shared clonotypes between healthy human individuals. TCRdb keeps only in-frame clones here, not all; method: immunoSEQ multiplex PCR. Altogether fewer than 600,000 clones are present, around 78% being singletons, with the ten largest covering more than 10%. The sequenced material came from PBMCs. These receptors all stem from a woman between 40 and 50 years old in good health. Some clones in this sample may be carry-over from other donors' samples.

In regard to this clone: Just one base apart from a much larger clone, this may be a read error. Since no conserved phenylalanine or tryptophan closes the CDR3, a read error is the likely cause. The CDR3 reads CSVEFSGRFEQYL. For the CDR3, the DNA is TGCAGCGTTGAATTTAGCGGGAGATTCGAGCAGTACCTC. This chain joins TRBV29-1 and TRBJ2-7, with TRBD2 identical over 9 bases. The CDR3 loop spans 13 amino acids. V lost 2 bases and J lost 6; bases outside the gene matches: 5. The germline V gene has CDR1 SQVTM and CDR2 ANQGSEA.

This chain connects TRBV6-1 to TRBJ2-7; 8 bases map to TRBD2. The CDR3 spans 14 residues. Germline CDR1 MNHNS, CDR2 SASEGT. V was clipped by 3 bases and J by 0 bases; unmatched bases: 1. The CDR3 region has the DNA TGTGCCAGCAGTGAGCTAGCGGGCTCCTACGAGCAGTACTTC. Amino acids: CASSELAGSYEQYF.

This clone was counted a few times. V is TRBV27 and J is TRBJ1-1, with D possibly TRBD1 on 5 matching bases. The CDR3 runs 14 residues. Germline loops: CDR1 MNHEY, CDR2 SMNVEV (reference sequence). Trimming shortened V by 0 bases and J by 4 bases, and 9 bases separated the two germline ends. CDR3 protein: CASSLSGVGTEAFF. The DNA for the CDR3 is TGTGCCAGCAGTTTATCGGGGGTGGGCACTGAAGCTTTCTTT.

The chain joins TRBV28 to TRBJ1-5; D remains unclear. V was clipped by 3 bases and J by 1 base, with 10 bases between them. The CDR3 covers 15 residues. Germline V lookup: CDR1 MDHEN, CDR2 SYDVKM. The CDR3 loop reads CASSLASQSNQPQHF. The CDR3 DNA is TGTGCCAGCAGTTTGGCGAGCCAGAGCAATCAGCCCCAGCATTTT.

This rearrangement joins TRBV5-1 to TRBJ2-5; D not certain. V gave up 0 bases and J gave up 5 bases, with 8 bases separating them. The CDR3 runs 13 residues. Germline V CDR1 and CDR2: SGHRS, YFSETQ. In DNA, the CDR3 is TGCGCCAGCAGCTTGGACGGAGAGGAGACCCAGTACTTC. Translation: CASSLDGEETQYF.

The chain employs TRBV14 and TRBJ2-1, with D perhaps TRBD1 or TRBD2 (5 bases each). Germline V gives CDR1 SGHDN, CDR2 FVKESK. V was shortened by 4 bases and J by 2 bases, with 12 bases between the two germline ends. The CDR3 has 15 residues. CDR3 protein: CASSRGTQTYNEQFF. CDR3 coding DNA: TGTGCCAGCAGCCGGGGGACCCAAACCTACAATGAGCAGTTCTTC. Full variable domain (missing parts from reference TRBV14 and TRBJ2-1): EAGVTQFPSHSVIEKGQTVTLRCDPISGHDNLYWYRRVMGKEIKFLLHFVKESKQDESGMPNNRFLAERTGGTYSTLKVQPAELEDSGVYFCASSRGTQTYNEQFFGPGTRLTVL.

This clone was recorded only once. This sequence joins TRBV5-6 and TRBJ2-2; D gene unclear. V was shortened by 4 bases and J by 4 bases, with 8 bases between the two germline ends. CDR1 is SGHDT, CDR2 YYEEEE, per germline. CDR3 length: 13 amino acids. The CDR3 sequence: CASSRLSTGELFF. The CDR3 bases are TGTGCCAGCAGCCGGCTGAGCACCGGGGAGCTGTTTTTT.

This clone was found once. The chain recombines TRBV27 with TRBJ2-1; no firm D call. This CDR3 region has 15 residues. CDR1 is MNHEY and CDR2 is SMNVEV in the germline V gene (reference sequence). Deletions cut 3 bases from V and 1 base from J, with 10 bases between. CDR3 region: CASSFSGKSYNEQFF. The CDR3, as DNA: TGTGCCAGCAGTTTCTCTGGGAAATCCTACAATGAGCAGTTCTTC.

This chain connects TRBV5-4 to TRBJ2-3; D gene uncertain. V lost 4 bases to trimming and J lost 5 bases, with 11 bases between them. The germline CDR1 and CDR2 sequences are SGHNT and YYREEE (reference sequence). There are 13 residues in the CDR3. DNA for the CDR3: TGTGCCAGCAGCCATGAGAACGGAGATACGCAGTATTTT. Its protein is CASSHENGDTQYF.

The chain uses TRBV4-3 and TRBJ1-1; 7 bases map to TRBD1. The CDR3 contains 15 residues. Germline CDR1 and CDR2: LGHNA and YSLEER. Trimming cost V 0 bases and J 3 bases; bases outside gene matches: 4. The CDR3 DNA reads TGCGCCAGCAGCCAAGAACAGGGGCCGGACACTGAAGCTTTCTTT. It yields the protein CASSQEQGPDTEAFF.

The DNA of the CDR3 is TGTGCTAGTGGTTTGCACCGGGACACCCTCTCAAGGTACAATGAGCAGTTCTTC. Amino acids: CASGLHRDTLSRYNEQFF. The rearrangement uses TRBV12-5 and TRBJ2-1; D possibly corresponds to TRBD1 (6 bases). Trimming shortened V by 2 bases and J by 4 bases, and 21 bases separated the two germline ends. In germline, CDR1 is LGHNT, CDR2 FRNRAP. The CDR3 runs 18 residues. The entire variable domain, with the rest obtained from reference TRBV12-5 and TRBJ2-1, is as follows: DARVTQTPRHKVTEMGQEVTMRCQPILGHNTVFWYRQTMMQGLELLAYFRNRAPLDDSGMPKDRFSAEMPDATLATLKIQPSEPRDSAVYFCASGLHRDTLSRYNEQFFGPGTRLTVL.

This clone was counted between two and nine times. The chain employs TRBV9 and TRBJ2-3; unclear D gene. Germline lookup yields CDR1 SGDLS and CDR2 YYNGEE. V lost 3 bases and J lost 0, with 14 bases in between. CDR3 size: 16 residues. CDR3 nucleotides: TGTGCCAGCAGCGCCGGTACAGCGCCCAGCACAGATACGCAGTATTTT. Translation gives CASSAGTAPSTDTQYF.

This clone has just one count. A far larger clone is off by one base, so a read error is likely. In the same sample, other DNA sequences code for this CDR3. The genes are TRBV30 and TRBJ1-5; D gene ambiguous. There are 13 residues in the CDR3. V lost 2 bases and J lost 1, with 6 bases in between. Germline lookup yields CDR1 GTSNPN and CDR2 SVGIG (reference sequence). The CDR3 loop is CAWSSDSNQPQHF. As DNA, the CDR3 is TGTGCCTGGAGTTCGGACAGCAATCAGCCCCAGCATTTT.

The chain recombines TRBV10-3 with TRBJ2-7; possible D gene TRBD1, 6 bases. Germline CDR1 ENHRY, CDR2 SYGVKD. The CDR3 is made up of 11 amino acids. With 7 bases removed from V and 3 bases from J, the gap between germline ends came to 7 bases. CDR3 loop: CAIKGGYEQYF. CDR3 in DNA: TGTGCCATCAAAGGGGGCTACGAGCAGTACTTC.

The chain has TRBV5-6 and TRBJ1-3; the D is unclear. V was pared by 0 bases and J by 8 bases, with 9 bases between. Germline V CDR1 and CDR2: SGHDT, YYEEEE. The CDR3 loop spans 13 amino acids. Here the CDR3 DNA reads TGTGCCAGCAGCTTGGAAAGAGGGCACACCATATATTTT. Translation gives CASSLERGHTIYF.

V and J are TRBV15 and TRBJ1-4, with 7 positions matching TRBD1. V gave up 1 base and J gave up 7 bases; unmatched junction bases: 9. Germline V gives CDR1 LNHNV, CDR2 YYDKDF (reference sequence). This CDR3 has 16 residues. The chain's CDR3 is CATSRVGRQGGEKLFF. CDR3 DNA: TGTGCCACCAGCAGAGTGGGTCGACAGGGTGGTGAAAAACTGTTTTTT.